Listed below are T cell receptor beta chains from one sample, sequenced in a study of blood T cell repertoires in COVID-19. Measured with immunoSEQ multiplex PCR; TCRdb has only the in-frame clones, and not every one. The profile shows 150,000 or so clones, around four fifths of them singletons. Sequenced sample: PBMCs or T cells enriched from blood (not recorded which). Every receptor here comes from a woman between 50 and 59 years old who had recovered from COVID-19. CDR3s leave out the opening cysteine and the closing phenylalanine or tryptophan. The order of the fields is J gene, V gene, CDR3 protein.

TRBJ2-2 TRBV9 ASSSVRGELF
TRBJ2-3 TRBV5-1 ASSLFPGQDTQY
TRBJ2-1 TRBV5-1 ASSFGTSGYNEQF
TRBJ2-3 TRBV5-1 ASSALSGGKTDTQY
TRBJ1-6 TRBV6-5 ASSYSQGHSPLH
TRBJ2-2 TRBV29-1 SVQRSKGATGELF
TRBJ1-4 TRBV10-3 AISAEVATNEKLF
TRBJ2-3 TRBV7-2 ASSFPGLDTQY
TRBJ1-6 TRBV4-2 ASSHGGQGDSPLH
TRBJ2-5 TRBV7-2 ASSRQSQETQY
TRBJ2-3 TRBV5-1 ASSWGLAGVRGTDTQY
TRBJ1-4 TRBV9 ASTNPGEKLF
TRBJ1-5 TRBV6-5 ASSYGQGFQPQH
TRBJ2-2 TRBV6-5 ASSSGLAKTGELF
TRBJ1-2 TRBV6-4 ASSGLGQGSRGYT
TRBJ1-1 TRBV11-2 ASSLTQLRTEAF
TRBJ1-6 TRBV25-1 ASRAGQLNSPLH
TRBJ1-5 TRBV5-8 ASSRGTGINSNQPQH
TRBJ1-6 TRBV30 AWSVGQGGSPLH
TRBJ1-1 TRBV7-3 ASSLGDRNTEAF
TRBJ1-4 TRBV7-2 ASSWTGAINEKLF
TRBJ1-4 TRBV5-4 ASSLVGQGREKLF
TRBJ1-2 TRBV28 ASSLPLKHSGYT
TRBJ1-2 TRBV28 ASLFRGQGSGYT
TRBJ1-2 TRBV28 ASRPPSRYGYT
TRBJ2-3 TRBV7-2 ASSLVGSEIDTQY
TRBJ1-6 TRBV19 ASTRTISSYNSPLH
TRBJ1-3 TRBV6-5 AGMGQPDSGNTIY
TRBJ1-1 TRBV14 ASSIQGNTEAF
TRBJ1-2 TRBV6-5 ASSFNRGANYGYT
TRBJ1-2 TRBV14 ASSRARVYGYT
TRBJ1-1 TRBV6-5 ASRIDSILTEAF
TRBJ1-5 TRBV6-2/TRBV6-3 ASSYTTGANQPQH
TRBJ1-6 TRBV27 ASGSLGTGPSPLH
TRBJ1-1 TRBV6-5 ASRITGGQGQAF
TRBJ2-1 TRBV10-1 ASSGELGEQF
TRBJ2-3 TRBV5-4 ASSSGQGILDTQY
TRBJ1-5 TRBV5-1 ASPPQH
TRBJ1-1 TRBV3-1/TRBV3-2 ASSQSGVYTEAF
TRBJ2-1 TRBV25-1 ASSEIGLAATEQF